The rows below give T cell receptor beta chains drawn from one sample of a study of control samples from healthy donors and cancer patients. Generated by immunoSEQ multiplex PCR, the TCRdb table keeps only in-frame clones and is missing some. The table records fewer than 70,000 clones, about 80% of them present only once. Sample: PBMCs. The receptors originated from a woman aged 50 to 60 with lung cancer. Both conserved end residues are part of each CDR3. The order of the fields is clone size, D gene, V gene, J gene, CDR3 DNA, CDR3 protein. A D gene is named only where the DNA matches it firmly. Only some rows state a clone size, as once, few, many or a class for expanded clones.

-	-	TRBV6-2/TRBV6-3	TRBJ1-6	TGTGCCAGCAGTTCCAGGGGTAATTCACCCCTCCACTTT	CASSSRGNSPLHF
-	-	TRBV24-1	TRBJ1-4	TGTGCCACCAGTGATTCGGGACGGTATTATGAAAAACTGTTTTTT	CATSDSGRYYEKLFF
-	-	TRBV11-3	TRBJ1-3	TGTGCCAGCAGCTCCTTCTCCGTATGGGGTTCTGGAAACACCATATATTTT	CASSSFSVWGSGNTIYF
-	-	TRBV14	TRBJ2-2	TGTGCCAGCAGCGCCCAAACGGGTGGCGGGGAGCTGTTTTTT	CASSAQTGGGELFF
-	-	TRBV12-3/TRBV12-4	TRBJ2-7	TGTGCCAGCAGTTTCTCCGGGGAAGGGGAGCAGTACTTC	CASSFSGEGEQYF
-	-	TRBV5-5	TRBJ1-2	TGTGCCAGCAGCTTTCAAGGAGGATATGGCTACACCTTC	CASSFQGGYGYTF
-	TRBD1	TRBV7-8	TRBJ2-4	TGTGCCAGCAGCCTTTGGACAGGGCTAGCCAAAAACATTCAGTACTTC	CASSLWTGLAKNIQYF
-	TRBD2	TRBV7-9	TRBJ2-2	TGTGCCAGCAGCTTAGCCGACGGCGGGGGGGCCGGGGAGCTGTTTTTT	CASSLADGGGAGELFF
-	TRBD1	TRBV6-6	TRBJ2-7	TGTGCCAGCCGAAAACCCGGACAGGGTTACGAGCAGTACTTC	CASRKPGQGYEQYF
-	-	TRBV5-1	TRBJ1-4	TGCGCCAGCAGCTCGACAGTAACTAATGAAAAACTGTTTTTT	CASSSTVTNEKLFF
few	-	TRBV12-3/TRBV12-4	TRBJ1-1	TGTGCCAGCAGTGGAGGGGTTGAAGCTTTCTTT	CASSGGVEAFF
-	TRBD1	TRBV28	TRBJ2-2	TGTGCCAGCAGTTTACCCGGGACAGGGACAACCGGGGAGCTGTTTTTT	CASSLPGTGTTGELFF
-	-	TRBV7-9	TRBJ2-3	TGTGCCAGCAGCTTAGGGTGGGGCTCAGATACGCAGTATTTT	CASSLGWGSDTQYF
-	-	TRBV7-6	TRBJ1-1	TGTGCCAGCAGCCTCGGAGGCCGAGGAACTGAAGCTTTCTTT	CASSLGGRGTEAFF
-	-	TRBV5-1	TRBJ1-5	TGCGCCAGCAGCTCTACAGGGAATAGCAATCAGCCCCAGCATTTT	CASSSTGNSNQPQHF
-	-	TRBV6-1	TRBJ1-1	TGTGCCAGCAGTGATATTGTTCAGAGGGGGGTACCTGAAGCTTTCTTT	CASSDIVQRGVPEAFF
-	-	TRBV12-5	TRBJ2-1	TGTGCTAGTGGTTTGGTAAATCGGCAGTTCTTC	CASGLVNRQFF
-	TRBD2	TRBV2	TRBJ2-1	TGTGCCAGCAGCCCCCGGGGGGACAATGAGCAGTTCTTC	CASSPRGDNEQFF
once	TRBD2	TRBV24-1	TRBJ2-1	TGTGCCACCAGTGACTCGGGACTAGCGTCCTACAATGAGCAGTTCTTC	CATSDSGLASYNEQFF
few	-	TRBV18	TRBJ2-5	TGTGCCAGCTCACGGGCTATCCAAGAGACCCAGTACTTC	CASSRAIQETQYF
-	TRBD1	TRBV28	TRBJ2-5	TGTGCCAGCACTCGACAGGGGGAAGAGACCCAGTACTTC	CASTRQGEETQYF
-	-	TRBV5-1	TRBJ2-7	TGCGCCAGCAGACCGACAGGTTTTTACGAGCAGTACTTC	CASRPTGFYEQYF
-	-	TRBV7-2	TRBJ2-1	TGTGCCAGCAGCTTAATCAGCCCCCCAGCCTACAATGAGCAGTTCTTC	CASSLISPPAYNEQFF
-	-	TRBV6-5	TRBJ2-7	TGTGCCAGCAGTTACTCCTCCGGGGTCTCCTACGAGCAGTACTTC	CASSYSSGVSYEQYF
few	-	TRBV12-5	TRBJ1-1	TGTGCTAGTGGTTTGGAAGAGAACACTGAAGCTTTCTTT	CASGLEENTEAFF
few	-	TRBV28	TRBJ2-5	TGTGCCAGCAGTCAAGGGGGTGACAGAGGGGGTGAGACCCAGTACTTC	CASSQGGDRGGETQYF
-	-	TRBV7-2	TRBJ2-1	TGTGCCAGCAGCATGAGGCAGTTAAATGAGCAGTTCTTC	CASSMRQLNEQFF
-	-	TRBV7-9	TRBJ1-1	TGTGCCAGCAGCTCAGTGGTAGTCAACACTGAAGCTTTCTTT	CASSSVVVNTEAFF
-	-	TRBV7-2	TRBJ1-1	TGTGCCAGCAGCTTAGCTTCCGGCAGGGTGAACACTGAAGCTTTCTTT	CASSLASGRVNTEAFF
-	-	TRBV7-3	TRBJ1-1	TGTGCCAGCAGCTCTCGGGCCTTCACTGAAGCTTTCTTT	CASSSRAFTEAFF
-	-	TRBV12-3/TRBV12-4	TRBJ1-2	TGTGCCAGCAGCCCAGACAGGAGTGGAGGCTACACCTTC	CASSPDRSGGYTF
once	-	TRBV10-3	TRBJ1-1	TGTGCCATCAGTGAGGAACAGGGTGCCACTGAAGCTTTCTTT	CAISEEQGATEAFF
-	TRBD1	TRBV5-1	TRBJ1-1	TGCGCCAGCAGCGTGGGACAGGGGGCCACTGAAGCTTTCTTT	CASSVGQGATEAFF
-	-	TRBV2	TRBJ1-1	TGTGCCAGCAGTGAAATCTGGGGGGCGGGCGCTGAAGCTTTCTTT	CASSEIWGAGAEAFF
few	TRBD2	TRBV28	TRBJ2-5	TGTGCCAGCAGTATCCGGGACTACCATTCACAAGAGACCCAGTACTTC	CASSIRDYHSQETQYF
-	-	TRBV5-5	TRBJ2-7	TGTGCCAGCAGCCTCGGGGGACACCATACCAACTACGAGCAGTACTTC	CASSLGGHHTNYEQYF
-	TRBD1	TRBV14	TRBJ2-5	TGTGCCAGCAGACAGGACAGGGAGGAGACCCAGTACTTC	CASRQDREETQYF
-	-	TRBV12-5	TRBJ1-3	TGTGCTAGTGAAGGGGGTGGAAACACCATATATTTT	CASEGGGNTIYF
-	-	TRBV2	TRBJ2-3	TGTGCCAGCAGTTTTGCGGAGTTCACAGATACGCAGTATTTT	CASSFAEFTDTQYF
-	-	TRBV7-9	TRBJ2-2	TGTGCCAGCAGCTGGGACGGATACGACACCGGGGAGCTGTTTTTT	CASSWDGYDTGELFF
-	-	TRBV5-4	TRBJ2-3	TGTGCCAGCAGCTTGGTGGTGGGAACAGATACGCAGTATTTT	CASSLVVGTDTQYF
few	-	TRBV18	TRBJ2-3	TGTGCCAGCGCGTTGTTAGGGTCCGATACGCAGTATTTT	CASALLGSDTQYF
-	-	TRBV30	TRBJ1-1	TGTGCCTGGAGTGCGTTCTCCACAGCTGAAGCTTTCTTT	CAWSAFSTAEAFF
once	-	TRBV6-6	TRBJ2-5	TGTGCCAGCAGTGGAGCAGAGACCCAGTACTTC	CASSGAETQYF
-	-	TRBV19	TRBJ1-2	TGTGCCAGTAGCCCCCCCAGGCAGGTCTATGGCTACACCTTC	CASSPPRQVYGYTF
-	TRBD1	TRBV7-2	TRBJ2-1	TGTGCCAGCAGCTTAGCGGGGACAGGGGGCTTGGATGAGCAGTTCTTC	CASSLAGTGGLDEQFF
-	-	TRBV19	TRBJ2-2	TGTGCCAGTAGTACCTCTCAGGGGACCGGGGAGCTGTTTTTT	CASSTSQGTGELFF
-	-	TRBV29-1	TRBJ1-1	TGCAGCGTCCTCTCGCCCAGAATGAACACTGAAGCTTTCTTT	CSVLSPRMNTEAFF
-	-	TRBV7-9	TRBJ1-1	TGTGCCAGCAGCATTGGAGGGACTGAAGCTTTCTTT	CASSIGGTEAFF
-	TRBD1	TRBV7-3	TRBJ2-7	TGTGCCAGCAGCCCAACAGGGGGCGCGCCCCAGCAGTACTTC	CASSPTGGAPQQYF
-	-	TRBV28	TRBJ1-1	TGTGCCAGCAGTACGACGGGGCTCGGCCCTGAAGCTTTCTTT	CASSTTGLGPEAFF
-	-	TRBV18	TRBJ1-5	TGTGCCAGCTCACCATTTATAGGGGAACGACAGCCCCAGCATTTT	CASSPFIGERQPQHF
once	-	TRBV6-2/TRBV6-3	TRBJ1-1	TGTGCCAGCAGTTACCTTCTGGGGGTTGAAGCTTTCTTT	CASSYLLGVEAFF